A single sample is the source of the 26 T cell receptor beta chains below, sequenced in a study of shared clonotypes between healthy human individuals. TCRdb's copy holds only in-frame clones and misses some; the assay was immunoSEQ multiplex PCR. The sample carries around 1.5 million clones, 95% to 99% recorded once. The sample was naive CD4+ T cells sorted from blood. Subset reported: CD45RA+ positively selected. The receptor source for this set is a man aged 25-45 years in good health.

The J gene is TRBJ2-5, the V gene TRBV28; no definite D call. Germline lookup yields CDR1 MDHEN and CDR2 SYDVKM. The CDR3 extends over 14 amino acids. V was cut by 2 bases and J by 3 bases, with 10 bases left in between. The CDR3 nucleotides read TGTGCCAGCAGTTTACCTGGATTGAAAGAGACCCAGTACTTC. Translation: CASSLPGLKETQYF.

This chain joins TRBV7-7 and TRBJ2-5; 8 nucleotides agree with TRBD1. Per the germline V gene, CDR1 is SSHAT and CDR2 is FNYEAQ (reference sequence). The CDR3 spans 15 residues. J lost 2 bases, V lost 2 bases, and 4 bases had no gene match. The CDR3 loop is CASSLMTGDQETQYF. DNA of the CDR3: TGTGCCAGCAGCTTAATGACAGGGGATCAAGAGACCCAGTACTTC.

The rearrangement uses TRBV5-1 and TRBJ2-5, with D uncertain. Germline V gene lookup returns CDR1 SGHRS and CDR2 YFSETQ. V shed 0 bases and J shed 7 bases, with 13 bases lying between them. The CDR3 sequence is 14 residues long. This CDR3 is CASSLEASSGTQYF. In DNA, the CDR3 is TGCGCCAGCAGCTTGGAGGCAAGCTCGGGGACCCAGTACTTC.

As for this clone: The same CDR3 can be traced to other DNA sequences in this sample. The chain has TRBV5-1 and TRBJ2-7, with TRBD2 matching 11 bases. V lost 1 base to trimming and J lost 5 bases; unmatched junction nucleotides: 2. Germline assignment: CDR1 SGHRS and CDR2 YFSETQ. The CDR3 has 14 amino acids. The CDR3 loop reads CASSLTSGSDEQYF. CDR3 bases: TGCGCCAGCAGCTTGACTAGCGGGAGCGACGAGCAGTACTTC.

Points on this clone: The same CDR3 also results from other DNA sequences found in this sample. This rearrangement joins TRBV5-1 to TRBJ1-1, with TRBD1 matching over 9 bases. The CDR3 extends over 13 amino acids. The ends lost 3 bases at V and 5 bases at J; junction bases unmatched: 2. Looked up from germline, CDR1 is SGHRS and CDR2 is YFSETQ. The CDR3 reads CASSWTGDTEAFF. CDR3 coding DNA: TGCGCCAGCAGCTGGACAGGGGATACTGAAGCTTTCTTT.

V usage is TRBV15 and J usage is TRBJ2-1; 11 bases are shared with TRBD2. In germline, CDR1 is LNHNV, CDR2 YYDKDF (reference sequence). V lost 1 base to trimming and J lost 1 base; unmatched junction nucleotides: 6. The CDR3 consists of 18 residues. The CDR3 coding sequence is TGTGCCACCAGCAGAGGCCCTCTAGCGGGAGGTTCCTACAATGAGCAGTTCTTC. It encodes CATSRGPLAGGSYNEQFF.

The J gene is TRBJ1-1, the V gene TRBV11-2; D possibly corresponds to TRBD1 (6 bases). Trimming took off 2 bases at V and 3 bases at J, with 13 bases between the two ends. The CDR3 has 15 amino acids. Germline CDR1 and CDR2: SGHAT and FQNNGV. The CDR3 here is CASSLMGAWHTEAFF. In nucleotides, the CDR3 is TGTGCCAGCAGCTTAATGGGGGCTTGGCACACTGAAGCTTTCTTT.

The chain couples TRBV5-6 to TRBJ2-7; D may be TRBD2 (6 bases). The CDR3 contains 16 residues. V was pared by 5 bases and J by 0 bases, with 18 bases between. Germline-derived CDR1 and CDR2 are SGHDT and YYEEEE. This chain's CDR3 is CASRFTSGLYSYEQYF. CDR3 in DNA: TGTGCCAGCAGATTTACTTCGGGACTCTACTCCTACGAGCAGTACTTC.

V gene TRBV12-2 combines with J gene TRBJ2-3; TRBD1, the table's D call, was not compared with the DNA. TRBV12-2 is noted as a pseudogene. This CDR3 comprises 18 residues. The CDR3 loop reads CASRAHPRGQMTTDTQYF. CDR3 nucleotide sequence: TGTGCAAGTCGCGCCCACCCACGGGGACAGATGACCACAGATACGCAGTATTTT.

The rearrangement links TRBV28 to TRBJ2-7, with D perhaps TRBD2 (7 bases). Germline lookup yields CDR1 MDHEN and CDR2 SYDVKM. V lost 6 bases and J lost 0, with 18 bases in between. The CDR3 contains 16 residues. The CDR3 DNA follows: TGTGCCAGCAGGTCCCCCGGGGGGCCCTTCTCCTACGAGCAGTACTTC. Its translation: CASRSPGGPFSYEQYF.

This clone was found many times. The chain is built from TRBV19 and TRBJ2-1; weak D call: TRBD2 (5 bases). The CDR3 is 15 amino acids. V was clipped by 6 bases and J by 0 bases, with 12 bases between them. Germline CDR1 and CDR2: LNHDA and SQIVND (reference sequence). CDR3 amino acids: CASRRRGSSYNEQFF. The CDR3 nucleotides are TGTGCCAGTAGACGCCGGGGTAGCTCCTACAATGAGCAGTTCTTC.

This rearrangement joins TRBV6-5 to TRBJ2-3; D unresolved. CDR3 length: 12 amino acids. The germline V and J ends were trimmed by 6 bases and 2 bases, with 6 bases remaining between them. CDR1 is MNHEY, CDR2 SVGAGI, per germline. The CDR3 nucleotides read TGTGCCAGCAGACAGAACACAGATACGCAGTATTTT. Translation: CASRQNTDTQYF.

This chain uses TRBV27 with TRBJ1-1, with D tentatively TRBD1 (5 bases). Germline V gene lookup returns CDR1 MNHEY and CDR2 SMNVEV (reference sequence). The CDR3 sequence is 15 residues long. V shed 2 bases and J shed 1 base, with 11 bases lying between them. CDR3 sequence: CASSLTGVGNTEAFF. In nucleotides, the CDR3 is TGTGCCAGCAGTTTAACGGGGGTGGGGAACACTGAAGCTTTCTTT.

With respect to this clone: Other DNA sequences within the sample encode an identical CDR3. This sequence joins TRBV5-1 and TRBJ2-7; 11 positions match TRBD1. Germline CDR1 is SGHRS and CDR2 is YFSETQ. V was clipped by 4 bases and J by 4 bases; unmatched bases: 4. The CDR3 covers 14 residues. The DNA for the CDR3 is TGCGCCAGCAGCCGGACAGGGGGCGGTTACGAGCAGTACTTC. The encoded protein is CASSRTGGGYEQYF.

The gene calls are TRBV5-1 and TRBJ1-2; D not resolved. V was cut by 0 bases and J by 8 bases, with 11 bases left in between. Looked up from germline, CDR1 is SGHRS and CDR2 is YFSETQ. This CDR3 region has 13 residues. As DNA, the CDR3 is TGCGCCAGCAGCTTGGCCGGGGTATCAGGCTACACCTTC. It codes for CASSLAGVSGYTF.

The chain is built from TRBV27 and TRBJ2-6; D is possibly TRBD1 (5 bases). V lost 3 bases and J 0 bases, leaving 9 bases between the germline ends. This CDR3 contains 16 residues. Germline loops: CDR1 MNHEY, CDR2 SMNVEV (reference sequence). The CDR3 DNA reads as TGTGCCAGCAGTTTTGGGGCCAGCTCTGGGGCCAACGTCCTGACTTTC. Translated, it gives CASSFGASSGANVLTF.

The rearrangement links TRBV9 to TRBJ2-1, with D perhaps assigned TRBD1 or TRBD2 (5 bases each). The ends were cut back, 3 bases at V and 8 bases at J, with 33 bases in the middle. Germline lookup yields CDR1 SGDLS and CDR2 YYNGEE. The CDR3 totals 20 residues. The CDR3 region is CASSGAGALSVSLLGDEQFF. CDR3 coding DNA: TGTGCCAGCAGCGGGGCTGGGGCTTTGTCGGTTTCTTTACTAGGGGATGAGCAGTTCTTC.

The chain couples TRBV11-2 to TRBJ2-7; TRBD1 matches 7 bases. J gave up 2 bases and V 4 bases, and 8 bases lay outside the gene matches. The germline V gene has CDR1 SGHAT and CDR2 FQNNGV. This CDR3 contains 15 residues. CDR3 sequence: CASSSLRDSTYEQYF. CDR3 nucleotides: TGTGCCAGCAGCTCCCTCAGGGACAGCACCTACGAGCAGTACTTC.

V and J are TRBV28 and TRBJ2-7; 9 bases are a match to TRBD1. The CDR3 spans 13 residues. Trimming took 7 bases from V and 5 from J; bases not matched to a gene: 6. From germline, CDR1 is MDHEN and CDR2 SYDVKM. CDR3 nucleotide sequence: TGTGCCAGCACGGGACAGGGACTCAACGAGCAGTACTTC. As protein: CASTGQGLNEQYF.

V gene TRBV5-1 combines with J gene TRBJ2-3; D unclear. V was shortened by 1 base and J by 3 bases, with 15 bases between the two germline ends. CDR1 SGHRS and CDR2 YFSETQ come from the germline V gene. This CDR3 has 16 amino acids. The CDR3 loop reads CASSLLGGLSTDTQYF. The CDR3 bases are TGCGCCAGCAGCTTGTTAGGTGGGCTCAGTACAGATACGCAGTATTTT.

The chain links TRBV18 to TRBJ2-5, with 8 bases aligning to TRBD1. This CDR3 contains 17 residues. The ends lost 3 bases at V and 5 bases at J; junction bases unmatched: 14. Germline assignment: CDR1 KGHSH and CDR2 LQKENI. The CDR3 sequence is CASSPAGRTGQGETQYF. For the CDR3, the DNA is TGTGCCAGCTCACCGGCTGGACGGACAGGGCAGGGCGAGACCCAGTACTTC.

The CDR3 sequence: CASNYRDKYNEQFF. CDR3 DNA: TGTGCCAGCAATTACAGAGACAAGTACAATGAGCAGTTCTTC. The genes are TRBV11-2 and TRBJ2-1; D gene unclear. The CDR3 is made up of 14 amino acids. CDR1 is SGHAT and CDR2 is FQNNGV in the germline V gene. With 7 bases removed from V and 4 bases from J, the gap between germline ends came to 14 bases.

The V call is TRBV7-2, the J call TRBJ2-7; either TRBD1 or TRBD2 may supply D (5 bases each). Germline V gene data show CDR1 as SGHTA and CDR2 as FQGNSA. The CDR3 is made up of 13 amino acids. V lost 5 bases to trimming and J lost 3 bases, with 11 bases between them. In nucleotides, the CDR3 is TGTGCCAGCAGCCGTCCGGGACGCTACGAGCAGTACTTC. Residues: CASSRPGRYEQYF.

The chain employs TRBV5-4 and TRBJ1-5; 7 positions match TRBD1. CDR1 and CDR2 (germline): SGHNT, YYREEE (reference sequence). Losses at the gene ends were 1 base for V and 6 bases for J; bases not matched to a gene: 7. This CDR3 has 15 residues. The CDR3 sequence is CASSLRPTGSQPQHF. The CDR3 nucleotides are TGTGCCAGCAGCTTGCGGCCGACAGGGAGTCAGCCCCAGCATTTT.

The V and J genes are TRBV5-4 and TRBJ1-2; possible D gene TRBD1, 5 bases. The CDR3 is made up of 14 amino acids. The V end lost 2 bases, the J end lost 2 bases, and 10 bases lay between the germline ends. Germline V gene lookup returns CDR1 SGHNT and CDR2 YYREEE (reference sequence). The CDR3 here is CASSFRRDNYGYTF. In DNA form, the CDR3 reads TGTGCCAGCAGCTTCCGCAGGGACAACTATGGCTACACCTTC.

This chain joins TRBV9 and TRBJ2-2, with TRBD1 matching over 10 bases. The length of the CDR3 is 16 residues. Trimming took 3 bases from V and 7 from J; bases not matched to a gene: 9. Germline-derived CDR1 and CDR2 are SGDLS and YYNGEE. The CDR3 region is CASSGAGTGVFGELFF. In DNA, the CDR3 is TGTGCCAGCAGCGGAGCCGGGACAGGGGTGTTCGGGGAGCTGTTTTTT.